This T cell receptor beta chain comes out of a study of blood T cells in healthy people across ages. General study findings and limits: Bulk PBMC profiling left naive and antigen-experienced comparisons inconclusive.

Details on this clonotype: Its cognate antigen is unknown.

Next came a second PCR, run for roughly 6 to 11 cycles, which used a sample-barcoded 5' primer along with a J-beta primer mix. Using its own MiXCR run on the 5' RACE reads, TCRdb lists one record per CDR3 protein. The profile shows a few hundred thousand distinct CDR3 sequences, about 25% of them singletons. The CDR3 contains 11 residues. Germline V gives CDR1 SGHRS, CDR2 YFSETQ. Material for sequencing was blood. V usage is TRBV5-1 and J usage is TRBJ2-1; the match to TRBD1 covers 10 bases. This sequence was found in a woman between 70 and 85 years old in good health. CDR3 DNA: TGCGAAGGACAGGGGGGTGTTGAGCAGTTCTTC. The encoded protein is CEGQGGVEQFF.